A single sample gave rise to the 8 T cell receptor beta chains below, sequenced in a study of metastatic and nonmetastatic thyroid tumors. TCRdb reassembled clones from the PCR reads with MiXCR. The top ten hold under 15% of the sample, which has about 33,000 clones, over 15% seen once. Every patient was untreated before thyroid surgery. Specimen: blood. The receptors were gathered from a male donor with papillary thyroid cancer or a benign thyroid nodule (not recorded which). Some clones in this sample may be carry-over from other donors' samples.

V usage is TRBV6-1 and J usage is TRBJ2-2; the D gene is possibly TRBD1 (6 bases). The germline CDR1 and CDR2 sequences are MNHNS and SASEGT. V lost 6 bases, J lost 3 bases, and 11 bases lay in between. The CDR3 is 14 amino acids. CDR3 in amino acids: CASRAGTHTGELFF. DNA for the CDR3: TGTGCCAGCAGGGCCGGGACACACACCGGGGAGCTGTTTTTT.

This clone was counted only a few times. The chain has TRBV28 and TRBJ2-7; no clear D. The CDR3 is 16 amino acids. V lost 7 bases to trimming and J lost 2 bases, with 21 bases between them. Germline-derived CDR1 and CDR2 are MDHEN and SYDVKM. The CDR3 sequence: CASTRPASNNPYEQYF. For the CDR3, the DNA is TGTGCCAGCACCCGTCCAGCGAGTAATAACCCCTACGAGCAGTACTTC.

In its sample, this clone was seen many times. This rearrangement joins TRBV6-5 to TRBJ1-2, with TRBD1 as a possible D gene (6 bases). Trimming cost V 2 bases and J 8 bases, with 27 bases left between them. The germline gives CDR1 MNHEY, CDR2 SVGAGI. The CDR3 runs to 18 residues. The CDR3 spells CASSYSSGGAVLSWGYTF. The CDR3 coding sequence is TGTGCCAGCAGTTACAGTTCCGGGGGGGCCGTGCTGAGTTGGGGCTACACCTTC.

This clone counts as medium-sized. This rearrangement joins TRBV28 to TRBJ1-5; weak D call: TRBD1 (5 bases). The germline gives CDR1 MDHEN, CDR2 SYDVKM. V gave up 2 bases and J gave up 9 bases, with 8 bases separating them. The CDR3 contains 12 residues. DNA for the CDR3: TGTGCCAGCAGTTTACCTGGGGGGCCCCAGCATTTT. Its protein is CASSLPGGPQHF. Full variable domain (rest looked up from reference TRBV28 and TRBJ1-5): DVKVTQSSRYLVKRTGEKVFLECVQDMDHENMFWYRQDPGLGLRLIYFSYDVKMKEKGDIPEGYSVSREKKERFSLILESASTNQTSMYLCASSLPGGPQHFGDGTRLSIL.

This clone occurred many times. The chain couples TRBV7-9 to TRBJ1-1; no reliable D call. This CDR3 region has 12 residues. Trimming stripped 1 base from V and 12 bases from J, with 12 bases between. Germline V gene sequence: CDR1 SEHNR, CDR2 FQNEAQ (reference sequence). As DNA, the CDR3 is TGTGCCAGCAGCTTAGGTAGTGAGGGTACTTTCTTT. This translates into CASSLGSEGTFF.

This clone was counted ten times or more. The chain joins TRBV2 to TRBJ2-2; tentatively, D is TRBD1 (6 bases). V was clipped by 6 bases and J by 5 bases, with 16 bases between them. CDR1 and CDR2 (germline): SNHLY, FYNNEI. The CDR3 extends over 15 amino acids. The CDR3 bases are TGTGCCAGCAGCCGGGACACCGGGTTGACCGGGGAGCTGTTTTTT. Its translation: CASSRDTGLTGELFF.

This clone occurred many times. The chain carries TRBV7-8 and TRBJ2-3, with 9 bases identical to TRBD2. V trimming: 4 bases; J trimming: 2 bases; junction bases outside the gene matches: 7. The CDR3 loop spans 16 amino acids. CDR1 and CDR2 (germline): SGHVS, FQNEAQ. The DNA for the CDR3 is TGTGCCAGCAGCTCCAACCTAGCGGGGTCCACAGATACGCAGTATTTT. Translation: CASSSNLAGSTDTQYF.

Of note for this clone: A much larger clone is a single base away; this may be a read error. Other DNA sequences in the same sample also yield this CDR3. The chain combines TRBV29-1 with TRBJ2-2, with D perhaps TRBD1 (6 bases). Germline V lookup: CDR1 SQVTM, CDR2 ANQGSEA. The CDR3 totals 14 residues. V was clipped by 3 bases and J by 2 bases, with 10 bases between them. Written as DNA, the CDR3 is TGCAGCGTTGAGGGGACATCAAACACCGGGGAGCTGTTTTTT. This sequence encodes CSVEGTSNTGELFF.